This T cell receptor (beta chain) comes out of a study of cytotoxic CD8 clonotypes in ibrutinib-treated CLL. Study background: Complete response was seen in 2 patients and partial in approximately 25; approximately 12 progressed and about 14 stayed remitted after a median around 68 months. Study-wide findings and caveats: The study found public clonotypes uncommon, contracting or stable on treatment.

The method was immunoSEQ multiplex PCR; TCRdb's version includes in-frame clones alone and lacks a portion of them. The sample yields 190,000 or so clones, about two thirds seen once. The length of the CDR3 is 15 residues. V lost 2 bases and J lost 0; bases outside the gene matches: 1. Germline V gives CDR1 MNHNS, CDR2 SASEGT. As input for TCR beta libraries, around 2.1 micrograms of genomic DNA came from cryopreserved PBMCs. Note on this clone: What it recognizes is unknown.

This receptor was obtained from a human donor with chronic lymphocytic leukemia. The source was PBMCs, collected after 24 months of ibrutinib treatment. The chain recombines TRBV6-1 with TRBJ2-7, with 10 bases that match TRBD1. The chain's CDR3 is CASSERTGGSYEQYF. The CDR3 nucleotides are TGTGCCAGCAGTGAAAGGACAGGGGGCTCCTACGAGCAGTACTTC.